These T cell receptor beta chains were read from a single sample in a study of PD-1 blockade in mismatch repair-deficient tumors. Sequencing used immunoSEQ multiplex PCR; TCRdb keeps in-frame clones, though not all of them. The sample records some 16,000 clones, roughly four fifths being singletons. The antigens of these receptors remain unknown. Sample: cells cultured in vitro, taken from a patient treated with pembrolizumab. These receptors were obtained from an adult with mismatch repair-deficient cancer. Both conserved end residues are part of each CDR3.

>TRBV30|TRBJ1-6
CAWRGASSGYNSPLHF
>TRBV28|TRBJ2-5
CASTPGPYSKTQYF
>TRBV27|TRBJ2-1
CASSLRREYNYNEQFF
>TRBV12-5|TRBJ1-5
CASGLYEGTNQPQHF
>TRBV19|TRBJ1-3
CASSTGGSGNTIYF
>TRBV10-3|TRBJ2-7
CAISEGWGEQYF
>TRBV5-1|TRBJ1-5
CASSFRGGSGQPQHF
>TRBV28|TRBJ1-1
CASSLGRGTEAFF
>TRBV6-1|TRBJ1-5
CASSGTGNNQPQHF
>TRBV7-9|TRBJ1-1
CASSLQTGTTEAFF
>TRBV7-8|TRBJ1-2
CASSRDSFNYGYTF
>TRBV12-5|TRBJ2-1
CASLQGGIAGGSGNEQFF
>TRBV5-1|TRBJ2-5
CASSFTGEETQYF
>TRBV27|TRBJ2-3
CASSSFTDTQYF
>TRBV6-5|TRBJ2-7
CASTLYYEQYF
>TRBV7-9|TRBJ1-1
CASSFTTAKAFF